These 2 T cell receptor beta chains came from one sample sequenced in a study of CD8 T cells in Susac syndrome. Random hexamers served to reverse transcribe roughly 0.5 to 1 ug RNA. TCRdb used MiXCR to reprocess the immunoSEQ multiplex PCR reads, holding one entry per CDR3 protein. Among 150,000 to 200,000 distinct CDR3 sequences listed, approximately 95% were seen once. Sequencing input: CD8+ T cells from PBMCs. The receptor source for this set is a human donor with multiple sclerosis.

V and J are TRBV29-1 and TRBJ1-2; D is unclear. V was pared by 4 bases and J by 6 bases, with 6 bases between. CDR3 length: 10 residues. The germline gives CDR1 SQVTM, CDR2 ANQGSEA. CDR3 nucleotides: TGCAGCGTTGGGGGAGATGGCTACACCTTC. It specifies CSVGGDGYTF.

The chain employs TRBV9 and TRBJ2-5, with TRBD2 matching 7 bases. V trimming: 4 bases; J trimming: 2 bases; junction bases outside the gene matches: 8. Germline V gene lookup returns CDR1 SGDLS and CDR2 YYNGEE. The CDR3 runs to 15 residues. In nucleotides, the CDR3 is TGTGCCAGCAGCCCACCTACCGGGGGGCAAGAGACCCAGTACTTC. As protein: CASSPPTGGQETQYF.